This T cell receptor beta chain was identified in a study of identical twins. Ten or more counts support this clonotype. Its antigen remains unknown. Trimming removed 5 bases from V and 7 bases from J, with 17 bases in between. The CDR3 is made up of 14 amino acids. Germline V gene sequence: CDR1 MDHEN, CDR2 SYDVKM. The study, taken as a whole, reports: Models underestimated out-of-frame TCR alpha sharing in monozygotic twins. Insertions ran lower in abundant cord blood beta clonotypes, though not in memory repertoires.

MiXCR, run by TCRdb on the 5' RACE reads, gives a single entry per CDR3 protein. The data show a few hundred thousand distinct CDR3 sequences, approximately 14% seen once. The same specimen was also included in a second study, on yellow fever vaccine responses in identical twins.

The sequenced sample was CD4+ T cells sorted from blood. The sequence derives from a woman between 18 and 29 years old in good health. The chain joins TRBV28 to TRBJ1-2; perhaps TRBD1 as D (6 bases). CDR3 sequence: CASSLNPGHAGYTF. CDR3 coding DNA: TGTGCCAGCAGTCTAAATCCGGGACACGCTGGCTACACCTTC.